The 30 T cell receptor beta chains below all came from one sample that was sequenced in a study of OX40 agonist ivuxolimab in advanced cancers. The protocol was immunoSEQ multiplex PCR, while the TCRdb copy is restricted to in-frame clones and leaves out a portion. The repertoire holds about 47,000 clones, with roughly 79% as singletons. The material was CD4+ or CD8+ T cells sorted from blood, obtained in a trial of the OX40 agonist ivuxolimab. The receptors were sampled from an adult with an advanced solid tumor such as melanoma, head and neck, liver or kidney cancer.

CDR3 nucleotides: TGTGCCAGCAGTGAGTCCCAGACTTTTAACTATGGCTACACCTTC. Its protein product is CASSESQTFNYGYTF. The chain combines TRBV6-1 with TRBJ1-2; D not resolved. This CDR3 has 15 residues. Germline values: CDR1 MNHNS, CDR2 SASEGT. The V end was cut by 3 bases, the J end by 1 base, with 12 bases between.

This clone is medium-sized within its sample. J is TRBJ2-7 and V is TRBV2, with TRBD2 identical over 11 bases. The trim removed 6 bases at V and 4 bases at J, leaving 2 bases unmatched. CDR1 is SNHLY, CDR2 FYNNEI, per germline. This CDR3 is 13 amino acids long. The CDR3 loop is CASSSSGGYEQYV. CDR3 bases: TGTGCCAGCAGCTCTAGCGGGGGGTACGAGCAGTACGTC.

This clone was observed a few times. The chain has TRBV19 and TRBJ1-5; D remains ambiguous. The V gene lost 5 bases and the J gene lost 1 base, with 21 bases spanning the gap. This CDR3 contains 18 residues. The germline gives CDR1 LNHDA, CDR2 SQIVND (reference sequence). The CDR3 sequence is CASSSMFERLWSNQPQHF. CDR3 sequence (DNA): TGTGCCAGTAGTTCAATGTTTGAACGTCTATGGAGCAATCAGCCCCAGCATTTT. The whole variable domain, filled in from reference TRBV19 and TRBJ1-5, reads DGGITQSPKYLFRKEGQNVTLSCEQNLNHDAMYWYRQDPGQGLRLIYYSQIVNDFQKGDIAEGYSVSREKKESFPLTVTSAQKNPTAFYLCASSSMFERLWSNQPQHFGDGTRLSIL.

The gene calls are TRBV28 and TRBJ2-1; 11 nucleotides agree with TRBD2. The V segment lost 8 bases and the J segment 1 base; nucleotides outside the gene matches: 4. Looked up from germline, CDR1 is MDHEN and CDR2 is SYDVKM. The CDR3 is 15 amino acids. The CDR3 DNA reads as TGTGCCAGCCGTAGCGGGAGGGCTTCCTACAATGAGCAGTTCTTC. Amino acid sequence: CASRSGRASYNEQFF.

The DNA of the CDR3 is TGTGCCAGCAGTTACTCAGGGAGTTACGAGCAGTACTTC. Protein: CASSYSGSYEQYF. V gene TRBV6-5 combines with J gene TRBJ2-7; TRBD2 is a possible D gene (5 bases). This CDR3 region has 13 residues. The germline V gene encodes CDR1 MNHEY and CDR2 SVGAGI. Deletions cut 0 bases from V and 4 bases from J, with 7 bases between.

The chain joins TRBV15 to TRBJ2-3, with TRBD2 matching 9 bases. J was trimmed by 6 bases and V by 4 bases; bases with no gene match: 11. The CDR3 runs to 16 residues. Germline CDR1 and CDR2: LNHNV and YYDKDF (reference sequence). CDR3 residues: CATSNPLAGIRDTQYF. The CDR3 DNA sequence: TGTGCCACCAGCAACCCTCTAGCGGGGATTAGGGATACGCAGTATTTT. The full variable domain, in which reference TRBV15 and TRBJ2-3 provide the parts outside the CDR3, is DAMVIQNPRYQVTQFGKPVTLSCSQTLNHNVMYWYQQKSSQAPKLLFHYYDKDFNNEADTPDNFQSRRPNTSFCFLDIRSPGLGDTAMYLCATSNPLAGIRDTQYFGPGTRLTVL.

The gene calls are TRBV4-1 and TRBJ2-2; D possibly corresponds to TRBD1 (5 bases). Trimming took off 7 bases at V and 4 bases at J, with 16 bases between the two ends. The CDR3 covers 15 residues. Germline assignment: CDR1 MGHRA and CDR2 YSYEKL. Written as DNA, the CDR3 is TGCGCCAGCACATCTCCGGCAAGGGGCACCGGGGAGCTGTTTTTT. This translates into CASTSPARGTGELFF.

The V gene is TRBV25-1, the J gene TRBJ2-5, with 8 bases fitting TRBD1. V lost 9 bases, J lost 5 bases, and 5 bases stayed unmatched. This CDR3 contains 12 residues. Per the germline V gene, CDR1 is MGHDK and CDR2 is SYGVNS. The DNA of the CDR3 is TGTGCCAGTACAGGGGGATTGGAGACCCAGTACTTC. It encodes CASTGGLETQYF.

V usage is TRBV4-3 and J usage is TRBJ2-1; possibly TRBD1 for D (6 bases). This CDR3 has 15 residues. Germline V gives CDR1 LGHNA, CDR2 YSLEER. V lost 2 bases to trimming and J lost 8 bases, with 16 bases between them. CDR3 loop: CASSQNRVGAYEQFF. The CDR3, as DNA: TGCGCCAGCAGCCAAAACAGGGTGGGGGCATATGAGCAGTTCTTC.

In this sample, this clone turned up a few times. The genes are TRBV14 and TRBJ2-5, with D possibly TRBD2 on 6 matching bases. The germline CDR1 and CDR2 sequences are SGHDN and FVKESK. V was shortened by 7 bases and J by 2 bases, with 17 bases between the two germline ends. The CDR3 is 15 residues long. This chain's CDR3 is CASTQTGEDQETQYF. The CDR3 DNA is TGTGCCAGCACGCAAACGGGGGAGGATCAAGAGACCCAGTACTTC.

This clone was picked up a small number of times. V is TRBV4-1 and J is TRBJ1-2, with D maybe TRBD1 (6 bases). Germline assignment: CDR1 MGHRA and CDR2 YSYEKL. This CDR3 spans 14 amino acids. V was shortened by 2 bases and J by 2 bases, with 9 bases between the two germline ends. CDR3 coding DNA: TGCGCCAGCAGCCAACCAACAGGGAACTATGGCTACACCTTC. Encoded protein: CASSQPTGNYGYTF.

The rearrangement joins TRBV6-5 to TRBJ1-6; 7 bases agree with TRBD1. The CDR3 consists of 15 residues. The V and J ends lost 5 bases and 8 bases, in that order; junction bases with no gene match: 9. Germline V gene sequence: CDR1 MNHEY, CDR2 SVGAGI. The CDR3 DNA sequence: TGTGCCAGCAGTACCCCCGGGACAGATGATTCACCCCTCCACTTT. Protein product: CASSTPGTDDSPLHF.

This clone has a single count. The chain has TRBV2 and TRBJ2-3, with 7 nucleotides matching TRBD1. The ends lost 6 bases at V and 6 bases at J; junction bases unmatched: 15. Germline values: CDR1 SNHLY, CDR2 FYNNEI. The CDR3 consists of 16 residues. The DNA for the CDR3 is TGTGCCAGCAGGGCTTACGCAGGGGGTTATGTTGATACGCAGTATTTT. It encodes CASRAYAGGYVDTQYF.

The gene calls are TRBV11-3 and TRBJ2-2; D is ambiguous. Per the germline V gene, CDR1 is SGHNT and CDR2 is YENEEA. The CDR3 contains 17 residues. V was trimmed by 4 bases and J by 4 bases, leaving 19 bases between them. The CDR3, as DNA: TGTGCCAGCAGCTCTTCGGACGGATACCTGGGCACCGGGGAGCTGTTTTTT. Amino acid sequence: CASSSSDGYLGTGELFF. The variable domain in full, with the rest retrieved from reference TRBV11-3 and TRBJ2-2, is EAGVVQSPRYKIIEKKQPVAFWCNPISGHNTLYWYLQNLGQGPELLIRYENEEAVDDSQLPKDRFSAERLKGVDSTLKIQPAELGDSAVYLCASSSSDGYLGTGELFFGEGSRLTVL.

This chain joins TRBV9 and TRBJ2-1; TRBD1 might be the D (5 bases). CDR3 length equals 15 residues. Trimming took 3 bases from V and 1 from J, leaving 11 bases between them. The germline V gene encodes CDR1 SGDLS and CDR2 YYNGEE. As DNA, the CDR3 is TGTGCCAGCAGCGCCCCCCCAGGGTCCTACAATGAGCAGTTCTTC. Its protein product is CASSAPPGSYNEQFF.

V is TRBV19 and J is TRBJ1-1, with 8 positions matching TRBD1. This CDR3 spans 15 amino acids. V lost 3 bases to trimming and J lost 0 bases; unmatched junction nucleotides: 3. The germline CDR1 and CDR2 sequences are LNHDA and SQIVND (reference sequence). The CDR3 sequence: CASSMGQVLNTEAFF. CDR3 DNA: TGTGCCAGTAGTATGGGACAGGTCCTGAACACTGAAGCTTTCTTT. The entire variable domain, with the rest obtained from reference TRBV19 and TRBJ1-1, is as follows: DGGITQSPKYLFRKEGQNVTLSCEQNLNHDAMYWYRQDPGQGLRLIYYSQIVNDFQKGDIAEGYSVSREKKESFPLTVTSAQKNPTAFYLCASSMGQVLNTEAFFGQGTRLTVV.

By frequency in the sample, this clone is medium-sized. The V and J genes are TRBV27 and TRBJ1-1, with D perhaps TRBD1 (5 bases). Per germline, CDR1 MNHEY and CDR2 SMNVEV (reference sequence). V gave up 1 base and J gave up 0 bases, with 9 bases separating them. The length of the CDR3 is 15 residues. CDR3 in amino acids: CASSLFAGMNTEAFF. The CDR3 bases are TGTGCCAGCAGTTTATTTGCAGGGATGAACACTGAAGCTTTCTTT.

J is TRBJ2-3 and V is TRBV11-3; 9 bases agree with TRBD1. CDR1 and CDR2 (germline): SGHNT, YENEEA. The CDR3 spans 15 residues. The V and J ends lost 5 bases and 3 bases, in that order; junction bases with no gene match: 6. CDR3 in amino acids: CASSPTGGWTDTQYF. The CDR3 region has the DNA TGTGCCAGCAGCCCGACAGGGGGTTGGACAGATACGCAGTATTTT.

This clone came up a few times. The chain combines TRBV28 with TRBJ1-1, with D perhaps TRBD1 (6 bases). This CDR3 comprises 14 residues. Germline V gene sequence: CDR1 MDHEN, CDR2 SYDVKM. Trimming took 8 bases from V and 6 from J, leaving 19 bases between them. The CDR3 loop is CASVYRAHGSEAFF. CDR3 DNA: TGTGCCAGCGTTTACAGGGCCCACGGATCTGAAGCTTTCTTT.

The table lists this clone with a few counts. The chain employs TRBV27 and TRBJ2-1; 11 nucleotides line up with TRBD2. Germline assignment: CDR1 MNHEY and CDR2 SMNVEV (reference sequence). The CDR3 loop spans 14 amino acids. The J segment lost 7 bases and the V segment lost 5 bases, leaving 4 bases of the junction unmatched. CDR3 coding DNA: TGTGCCAGCAGTCTTGGGACTAGCGGAAATGAGCAGTTCTTC. It yields the protein CASSLGTSGNEQFF.

This clone is medium-sized (0.01 to 0.1%) in the sample. The V gene is TRBV19, the J gene TRBJ2-1, with 9 bases fitting TRBD2. Trimming took 9 bases from V and 9 from J; bases not matched to a gene: 9. CDR3 length: 13 amino acids. Germline-derived CDR1 and CDR2 are LNHDA and SQIVND (reference sequence). The CDR3 bases are TGTGCCAGCCAAGGACTAGCGTTGGGTGAGCAGTTCTTC. Its protein is CASQGLALGEQFF.

This clone was seen a handful of times. The J gene is TRBJ1-5, the V gene TRBV28, with a weak D call TRBD1 (6 bases). Germline assignment: CDR1 MDHEN and CDR2 SYDVKM. The CDR3 length is 14 residues. V was pared by 9 bases and J by 6 bases, with 18 bases between. The CDR3 nucleotides are TGTGCCAGTAACCAACTCGGGGGCGGTCAGCCCCAGCATTTT. Its translation is CASNQLGGGQPQHF.

This chain uses TRBV6-4 with TRBJ2-1; 12 bases map to TRBD2. Germline CDR1 is MRHNA and CDR2 is SNTAGT. This CDR3 comprises 16 residues. The trim removed 2 bases at V and 4 bases at J, leaving 3 bases unmatched. CDR3 DNA sequence: TGTGCCAGCAGTGACGAAGGACTAGCGGGGTACAATGAGCAGTTCTTC. This encodes CASSDEGLAGYNEQFF.

The chain carries TRBV4-2 and TRBJ1-1; 7 nucleotides agree with TRBD1. The CDR3 runs 15 residues. Germline trimming cut 0 bases from V and 4 bases from J; bases unmatched to any gene: 5. Per germline, CDR1 LGHNA and CDR2 YNFKEQ. Here the CDR3 DNA reads TGTGCCAGCAGCCAAGAAGAGGGGGCGGGCACTGAAGCTTTCTTT. It yields the protein CASSQEEGAGTEAFF.

The count of this clone is one. This chain uses TRBV7-9 with TRBJ2-3; D is possibly TRBD2 (5 bases). Germline V gene lookup returns CDR1 SEHNR and CDR2 FQNEAQ (reference sequence). CDR3 length: 16 amino acids. V was cut by 7 bases and J by 4 bases, with 21 bases left in between. CDR3 bases: TGTGCCAGCATCCGATCCCCAGGAGCCGGGGCAGATACGCAGTATTTT. Encoded protein: CASIRSPGAGADTQYF.

This rearrangement joins TRBV4-2 to TRBJ1-5, with TRBD1 matching over 8 bases. The length of the CDR3 is 16 residues. Trimming cost V 3 bases and J 4 bases; bases outside gene matches: 8. The V gene's germline CDR1 is LGHNA and CDR2 YNFKEQ. This chain's CDR3 is CASSQGQVGPNQPQHF. CDR3 DNA sequence: TGTGCCAGCAGCCAGGGACAGGTGGGACCTAATCAGCCCCAGCATTTT.

V is TRBV10-3 and J is TRBJ1-2; 11 nucleotides align to TRBD1. Per the germline V gene, CDR1 is ENHRY and CDR2 is SYGVKD. The ends lost 0 bases at V and 7 bases at J; junction bases unmatched: 1. This CDR3 has 14 amino acids. For the CDR3, the DNA is TGTGCCATCAGTGAGTCTGGGACAGGGGGTGGCTACACCTTC. Protein: CAISESGTGGGYTF.

The V and J genes are TRBV6-6 and TRBJ2-3, with D unclear. Between the trimmed V and J ends, which lost 4 bases and 4 bases, there was a span of 12 bases. The germline V gene encodes CDR1 MNHNY and CDR2 SVGAGI (reference sequence). The CDR3 loop spans 14 amino acids. In DNA form, the CDR3 reads TGTGCCAGCAGTTCTGGATTTTGGGCAGATACGCAGTATTTT. This sequence encodes CASSSGFWADTQYF.

This sequence joins TRBV13 and TRBJ2-7; D is perhaps TRBD1 or TRBD2 (5 bases each). Trimming took off 6 bases at V and 1 base at J, with 13 bases between the two ends. CDR1 and CDR2 (germline): PRHDT, FYEKMQ (reference sequence). CDR3 size: 14 residues. CDR3 amino acids: CASSLGARSYEQYF. As DNA, the CDR3 is TGTGCCAGCAGTCTCGGGGCGCGGTCCTACGAGCAGTACTTC.

V is TRBV28 and J is TRBJ2-1; possible D gene TRBD1, 5 bases. This CDR3 comprises 13 residues. Germline V gives CDR1 MDHEN, CDR2 SYDVKM. Deletions cut 4 bases from V and 5 bases from J, with 9 bases between. The CDR3 is CASSYAGNNEQFF. The CDR3 DNA reads as TGTGCCAGCAGTTACGCAGGGAACAATGAGCAGTTCTTC.